This T cell receptor beta chain is from a study of cytomegalovirus exposure and HLA in healthy donors. Findings and limits, study-wide: One variant, a missense change in DCLRE1C, was linked in a later analysis to TCR beta V- and J-gene trimming.

PCR employed 60 Vbeta and 13 Jbeta primers. Assay: immunoSEQ multiplex PCR; the TCRdb copy retains only in-frame clones and omits some. The sample is made up of over 55,000 clones, and the top ten hold 3% to 4% of it. A note on this clone: The antigen is not known.

The germline CDR1 and CDR2 sequences are SQVTM and ANQGSEA. The CDR3 is 13 amino acids. The ends lost 5 bases at V and 5 bases at J; junction bases unmatched: 5. The sequence derives from a male donor in good health and CMV-seronegative. The sequencing sample was made of PBMCs. The chain has TRBV29-1 and TRBJ2-1; 8 bases agree with TRBD2. This chain's CDR3 is CSVLAGSDNEQFF. The CDR3 DNA sequence: TGCAGCGTTCTAGCGGGCTCGGACAATGAGCAGTTCTTC.